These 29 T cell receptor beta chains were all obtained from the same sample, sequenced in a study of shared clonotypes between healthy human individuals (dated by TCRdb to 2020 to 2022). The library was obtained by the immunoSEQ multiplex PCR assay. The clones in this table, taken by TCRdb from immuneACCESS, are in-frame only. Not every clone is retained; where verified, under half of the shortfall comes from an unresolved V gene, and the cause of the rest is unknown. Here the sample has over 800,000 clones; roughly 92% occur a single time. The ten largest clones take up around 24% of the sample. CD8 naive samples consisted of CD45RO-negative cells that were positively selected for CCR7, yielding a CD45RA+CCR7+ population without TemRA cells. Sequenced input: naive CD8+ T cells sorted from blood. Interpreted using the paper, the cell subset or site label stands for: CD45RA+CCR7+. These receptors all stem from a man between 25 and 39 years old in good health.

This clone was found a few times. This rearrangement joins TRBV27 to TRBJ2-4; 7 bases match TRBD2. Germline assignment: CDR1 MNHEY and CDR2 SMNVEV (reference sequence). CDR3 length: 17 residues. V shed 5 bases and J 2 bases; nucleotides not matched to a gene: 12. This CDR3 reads CASSPSWGGGPKNIQYF. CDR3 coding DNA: TGTGCCAGCAGTCCGTCTTGGGGGGGAGGGCCCAAAAACATTCAGTACTTC.

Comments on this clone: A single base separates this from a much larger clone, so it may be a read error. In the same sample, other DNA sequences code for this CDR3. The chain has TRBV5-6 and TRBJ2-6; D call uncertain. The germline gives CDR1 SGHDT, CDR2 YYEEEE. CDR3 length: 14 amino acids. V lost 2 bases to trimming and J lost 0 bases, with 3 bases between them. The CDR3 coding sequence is TGTGCCAGCAGCTTTGGCTCTGGGGCCAACGTCCTGACTTTC. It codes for CASSFGSGANVLTF.

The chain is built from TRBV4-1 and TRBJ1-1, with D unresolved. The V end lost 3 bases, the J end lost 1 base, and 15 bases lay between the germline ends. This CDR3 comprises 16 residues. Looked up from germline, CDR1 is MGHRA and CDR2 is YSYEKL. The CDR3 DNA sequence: TGCGCCAGCAGCCATGACCCGTGGCCGACGAACACTGAAGCTTTCTTT. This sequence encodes CASSHDPWPTNTEAFF.

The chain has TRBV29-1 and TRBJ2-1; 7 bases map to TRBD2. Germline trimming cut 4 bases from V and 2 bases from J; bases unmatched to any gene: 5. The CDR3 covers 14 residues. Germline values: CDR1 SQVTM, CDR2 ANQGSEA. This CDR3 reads CSVAGGTTYNEQFF. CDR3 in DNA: TGCAGCGTTGCGGGGGGTACTACCTACAATGAGCAGTTCTTC.

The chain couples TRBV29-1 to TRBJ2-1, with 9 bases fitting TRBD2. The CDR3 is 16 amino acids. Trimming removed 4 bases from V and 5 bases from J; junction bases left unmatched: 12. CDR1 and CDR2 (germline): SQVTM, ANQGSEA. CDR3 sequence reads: CSVARVREGNDNEQFF. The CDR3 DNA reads TGCAGCGTTGCTCGTGTGCGGGAGGGCAACGACAATGAGCAGTTCTTC.

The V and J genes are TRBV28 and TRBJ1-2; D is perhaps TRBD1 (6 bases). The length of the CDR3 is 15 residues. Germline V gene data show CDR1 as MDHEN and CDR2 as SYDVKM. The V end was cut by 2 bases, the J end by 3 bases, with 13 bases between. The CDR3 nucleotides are TGTGCCAGCAGTTTAAGTGCCGGGGGCGACTATGGCTACACCTTC. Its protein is CASSLSAGGDYGYTF.

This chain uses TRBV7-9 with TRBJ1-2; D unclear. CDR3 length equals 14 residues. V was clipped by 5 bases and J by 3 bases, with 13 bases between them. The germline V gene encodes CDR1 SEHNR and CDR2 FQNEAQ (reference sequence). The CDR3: CASSGSTGYYGYTF. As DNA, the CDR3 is TGTGCCAGCAGCGGTTCGACGGGCTACTATGGCTACACCTTC.

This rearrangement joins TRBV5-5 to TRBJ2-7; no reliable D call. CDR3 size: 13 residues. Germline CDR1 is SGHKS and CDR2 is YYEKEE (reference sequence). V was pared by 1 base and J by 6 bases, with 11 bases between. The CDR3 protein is CASSLTYPGEQYF. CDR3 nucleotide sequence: TGTGCCAGCAGCTTGACTTACCCCGGCGAGCAGTACTTC.

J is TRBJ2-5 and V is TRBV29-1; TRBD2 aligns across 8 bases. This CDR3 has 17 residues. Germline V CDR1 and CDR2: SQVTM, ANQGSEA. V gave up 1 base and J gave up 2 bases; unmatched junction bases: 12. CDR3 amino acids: CSVEGQAGLAEQETQYF. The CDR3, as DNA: TGCAGCGTTGAAGGACAGGCCGGACTAGCAGAACAAGAGACCCAGTACTTC.

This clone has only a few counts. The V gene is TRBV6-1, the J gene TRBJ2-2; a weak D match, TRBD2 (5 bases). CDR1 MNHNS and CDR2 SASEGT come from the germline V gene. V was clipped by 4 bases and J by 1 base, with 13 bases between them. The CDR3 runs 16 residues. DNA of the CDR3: TGTGCCAGCAGTGCTCGAGCAGCGGTGAACACCGGGGAGCTGTTTTTT. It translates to CASSARAAVNTGELFF.

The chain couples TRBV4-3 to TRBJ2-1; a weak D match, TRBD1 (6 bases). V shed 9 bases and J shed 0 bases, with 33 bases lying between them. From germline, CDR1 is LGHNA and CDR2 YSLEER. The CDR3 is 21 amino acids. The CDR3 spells CARPRYRTELPPGCSYNEQFF. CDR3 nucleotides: TGCGCCAGACCGAGGTACAGGACAGAACTCCCGCCGGGTTGCTCCTACAATGAGCAGTTCTTC.

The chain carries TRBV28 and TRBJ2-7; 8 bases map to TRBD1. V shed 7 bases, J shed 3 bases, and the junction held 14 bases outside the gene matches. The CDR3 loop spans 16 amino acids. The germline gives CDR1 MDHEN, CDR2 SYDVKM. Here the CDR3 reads CASTSPSDRDGYEQYF. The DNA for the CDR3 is TGTGCCAGCACGTCTCCTTCGGACAGGGATGGCTACGAGCAGTACTTC.

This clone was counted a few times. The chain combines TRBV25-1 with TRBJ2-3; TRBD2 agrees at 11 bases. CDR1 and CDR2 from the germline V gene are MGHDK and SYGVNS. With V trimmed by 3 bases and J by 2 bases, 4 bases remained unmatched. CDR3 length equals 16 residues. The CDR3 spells CASSEASGRSTDTQYF. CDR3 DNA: TGTGCCAGCAGTGAGGCTAGCGGGAGGTCCACAGATACGCAGTATTTT.

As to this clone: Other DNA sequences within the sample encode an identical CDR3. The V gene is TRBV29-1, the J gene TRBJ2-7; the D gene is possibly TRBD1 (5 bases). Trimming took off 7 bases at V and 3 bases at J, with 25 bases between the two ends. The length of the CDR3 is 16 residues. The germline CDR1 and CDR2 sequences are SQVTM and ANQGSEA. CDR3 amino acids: CSAVEWGTRGFYEQYF. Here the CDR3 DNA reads TGCAGCGCCGTGGAATGGGGCACCCGTGGGTTCTACGAGCAGTACTTC.

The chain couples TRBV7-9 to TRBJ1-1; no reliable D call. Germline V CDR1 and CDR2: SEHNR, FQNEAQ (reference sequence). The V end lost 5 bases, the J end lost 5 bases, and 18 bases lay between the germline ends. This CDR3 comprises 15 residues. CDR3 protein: CASSPILGSGTEAFF. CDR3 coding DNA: TGTGCCAGCAGCCCTATCCTGGGATCCGGGACTGAAGCTTTCTTT. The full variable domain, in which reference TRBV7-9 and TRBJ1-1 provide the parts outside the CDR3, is DTGVSQNPRHKITKRGQNVTFRCDPISEHNRLYWYRQTLGQGPEFLTYFQNEAQLEKSRLLSDRFSAERPKGSFSTLEIQRTEQGDSAMYLCASSPILGSGTEAFFGQGTRLTVV.

The CDR3, as DNA: TGTGCCAGTAGTATAAGGGATTCGCGAACGGGACTAGCGGGAGATACGCAGTATTTT. Its protein product is CASSIRDSRTGLAGDTQYF. This chain joins TRBV19 and TRBJ2-3; 12 bases match TRBD2. Trimming cost V 2 bases and J 5 bases; bases outside gene matches: 14. The CDR3 consists of 19 residues. The V gene's germline CDR1 is LNHDA and CDR2 SQIVND (reference sequence).

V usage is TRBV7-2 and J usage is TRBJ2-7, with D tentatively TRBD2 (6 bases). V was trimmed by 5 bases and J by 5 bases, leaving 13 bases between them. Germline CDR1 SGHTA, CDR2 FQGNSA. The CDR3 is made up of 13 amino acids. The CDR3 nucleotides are TGTGCCAGCAGCCCCCTCAAGCGGGACGAGCAGTACTTC. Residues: CASSPLKRDEQYF. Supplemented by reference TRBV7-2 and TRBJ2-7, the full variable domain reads GAGVSQSPSNKVTEKGKDVELRCDPISGHTALYWYRQSLGQGLEFLIYFQGNSAPDKSGLPSDRFSAERTGGSVSTLTIQRTQQEDSAVYLCASSPLKRDEQYFGPGTRLTVT.

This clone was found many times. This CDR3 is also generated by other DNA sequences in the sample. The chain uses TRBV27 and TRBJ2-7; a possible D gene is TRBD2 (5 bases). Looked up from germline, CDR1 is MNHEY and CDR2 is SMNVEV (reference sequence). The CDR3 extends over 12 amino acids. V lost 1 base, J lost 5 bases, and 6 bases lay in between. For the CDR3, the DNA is TGTGCCAGCAGTTTATTGGGAGACGAGCAGTACTTC. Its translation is CASSLLGDEQYF.

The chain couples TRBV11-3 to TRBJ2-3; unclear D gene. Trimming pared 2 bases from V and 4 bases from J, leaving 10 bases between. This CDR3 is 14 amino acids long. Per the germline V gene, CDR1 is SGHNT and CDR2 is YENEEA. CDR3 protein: CASSLRALPDTQYF. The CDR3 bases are TGTGCCAGCAGCTTAAGAGCGTTACCAGATACGCAGTATTTT.

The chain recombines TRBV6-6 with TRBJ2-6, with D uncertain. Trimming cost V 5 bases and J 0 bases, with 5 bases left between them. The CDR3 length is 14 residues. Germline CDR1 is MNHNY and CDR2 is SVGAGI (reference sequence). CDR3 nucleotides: TGTGCCAGCAGTGGCGCCTCTGGGGCCAACGTCCTGACTTTC. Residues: CASSGASGANVLTF.

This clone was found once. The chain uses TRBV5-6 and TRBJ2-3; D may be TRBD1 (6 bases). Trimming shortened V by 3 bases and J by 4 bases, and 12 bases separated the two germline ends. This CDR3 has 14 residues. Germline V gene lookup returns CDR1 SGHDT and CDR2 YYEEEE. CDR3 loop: CASSSGHRADTQYF. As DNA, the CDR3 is TGTGCCAGCAGCTCCGGCCACAGGGCAGATACGCAGTATTTT.

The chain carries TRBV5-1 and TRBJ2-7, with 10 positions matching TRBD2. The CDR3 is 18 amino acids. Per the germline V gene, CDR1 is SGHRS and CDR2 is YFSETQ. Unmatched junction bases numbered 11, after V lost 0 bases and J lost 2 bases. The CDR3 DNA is TGCGCCAGCAGCTTGGACCTAGCGGGAGTGAAGGGGACCTACGAGCAGTACTTC. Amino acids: CASSLDLAGVKGTYEQYF.

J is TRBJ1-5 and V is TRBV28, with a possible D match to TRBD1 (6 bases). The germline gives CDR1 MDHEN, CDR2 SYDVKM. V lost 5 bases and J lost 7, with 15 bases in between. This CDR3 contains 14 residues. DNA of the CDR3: TGTGCCAGCAGTCCGCAGGGGAATGGACAGCCCCAGCATTTT. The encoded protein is CASSPQGNGQPQHF. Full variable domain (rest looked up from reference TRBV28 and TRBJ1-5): DVKVTQSSRYLVKRTGEKVFLECVQDMDHENMFWYRQDPGLGLRLIYFSYDVKMKEKGDIPEGYSVSREKKERFSLILESASTNQTSMYLCASSPQGNGQPQHFGDGTRLSIL.

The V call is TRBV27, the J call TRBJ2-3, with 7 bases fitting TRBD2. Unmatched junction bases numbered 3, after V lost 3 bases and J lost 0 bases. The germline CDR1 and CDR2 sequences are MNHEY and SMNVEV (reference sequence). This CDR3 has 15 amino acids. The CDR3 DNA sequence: TGTGCCAGCAGTTTCGGCGGGAGAAGCACAGATACGCAGTATTTT. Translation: CASSFGGRSTDTQYF.

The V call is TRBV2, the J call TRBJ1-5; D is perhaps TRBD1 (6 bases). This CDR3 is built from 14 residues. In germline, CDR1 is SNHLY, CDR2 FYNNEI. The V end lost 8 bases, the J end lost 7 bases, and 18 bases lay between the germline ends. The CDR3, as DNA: TGTGCCAGCGGGGGTGGGGGGCTTAGGCAGCCCCAGCATTTT. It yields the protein CASGGGGLRQPQHF.

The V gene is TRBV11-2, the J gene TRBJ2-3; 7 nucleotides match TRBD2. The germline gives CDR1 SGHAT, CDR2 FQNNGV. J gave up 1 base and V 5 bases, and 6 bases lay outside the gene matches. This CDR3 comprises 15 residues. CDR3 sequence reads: CASSETAGGTDTQYF. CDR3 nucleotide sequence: TGTGCCAGCAGCGAGACCGCGGGGGGCACAGATACGCAGTATTTT.

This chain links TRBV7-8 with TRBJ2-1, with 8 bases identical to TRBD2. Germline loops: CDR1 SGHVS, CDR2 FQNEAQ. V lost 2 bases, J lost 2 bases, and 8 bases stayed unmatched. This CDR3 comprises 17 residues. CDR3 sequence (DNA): TGTGCCAGCAGCTTACCCGGTAGCGGGACAACCTACAATGAGCAGTTCTTC. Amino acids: CASSLPGSGTTYNEQFF.

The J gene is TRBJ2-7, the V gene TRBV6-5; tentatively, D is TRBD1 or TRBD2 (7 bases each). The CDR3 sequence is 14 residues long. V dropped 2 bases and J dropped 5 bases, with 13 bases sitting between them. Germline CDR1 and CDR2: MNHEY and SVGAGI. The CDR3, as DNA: TGTGCCAGCAGTTACCAGGGGGGGGACGACGAGCAGTACTTC. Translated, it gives CASSYQGGDDEQYF.

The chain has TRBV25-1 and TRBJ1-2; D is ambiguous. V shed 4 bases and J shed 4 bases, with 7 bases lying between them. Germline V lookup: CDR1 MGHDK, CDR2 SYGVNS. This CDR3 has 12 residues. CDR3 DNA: TGTGCCAGCAGTGGTAGACCCTATGGCTACACCTTC. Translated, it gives CASSGRPYGYTF.